This T cell receptor (beta chain) was retrieved from a study of blood T cell repertoires in COVID-19. Looking at the study overall: Collection of acute and convalescent COVID-19 samples took place in the United States, Italy and Spain.

V dropped 3 bases and J dropped 3; count of bases not matched to a gene: 5. The CDR3 is 16 amino acids. Germline V lookup: CDR1 SGDLS, CDR2 YYNGEE. Measured with immunoSEQ multiplex PCR; TCRdb has only the in-frame clones, and not every one. This table has around 260,000 clones, 80% to 90% appearing once. Source material: peripheral blood. J is TRBJ2-7 and V is TRBV9; 14 bases align to TRBD2. The origin of this receptor is a woman in her forties or fifties with acute or convalescent COVID-19. The CDR3 DNA is TGTGCCAGCAGCGCGGGACTAGCGGGAGAACTCTACGAGCAGTACTTC. Protein sequence: CASSAGLAGELYEQYF.